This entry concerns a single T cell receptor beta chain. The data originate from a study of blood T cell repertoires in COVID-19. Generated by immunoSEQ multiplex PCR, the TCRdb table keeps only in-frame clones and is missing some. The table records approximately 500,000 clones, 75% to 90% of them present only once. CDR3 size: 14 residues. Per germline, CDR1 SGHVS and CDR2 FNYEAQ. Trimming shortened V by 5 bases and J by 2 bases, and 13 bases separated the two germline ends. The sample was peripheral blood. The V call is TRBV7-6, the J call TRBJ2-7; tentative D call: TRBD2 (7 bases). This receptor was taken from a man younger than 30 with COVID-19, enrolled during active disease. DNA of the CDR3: TGTGCCAGCAGCGAGCGGGACACCGCCTACGAGCAGTACTTC. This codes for CASSERDTAYEQYF.